The 18 T cell receptor beta chains presented below share a single source sample, sequenced in a study of blood T cell repertoires in COVID-19. Only in-frame clones appear in the TCRdb table, and some are missing; sequencing was by immunoSEQ multiplex PCR. The repertoire has roughly 180,000 clones, around 80% of them found once; the top ten carry 3.6%. Material for sequencing was PBMCs or T cells enriched from blood (not recorded which). The source of these receptors is a woman aged 50 to 65 in a cohort exposed to, infected with or recovered from COVID-19 (not recorded which).

The V and J genes are TRBV3-1 (or the pseudogene TRBV3-2) and TRBJ1-6; unclear D gene. Per the germline V gene, CDR1 is LGHDT and CDR2 is YNNKEL (reference sequence). The ends were cut back, 0 bases at V and 7 bases at J, with 10 bases in the middle. CDR3 length: 15 residues. The CDR3 bases are TGTGCCAGCAGCCAAGATATGCCAGGCAATTCACCCCTCCACTTT. Its translation is CASSQDMPGNSPLHF.

This rearrangement joins TRBV11-1 to TRBJ2-7, with D possibly TRBD2 on 5 matching bases. Trimming removed 5 bases from V and 1 base from J, with 18 bases in between. CDR3 length: 16 residues. Germline V gives CDR1 SGHAT, CDR2 FQDESV (reference sequence). The CDR3 DNA reads TGTGCCAGCAGCCCGCGTGGACTTTACCTTTCCTACGAGCAGTACTTC. Protein: CASSPRGLYLSYEQYF.

This sequence joins TRBV11-2 and TRBJ1-2; D perhaps matches TRBD1 (6 bases). Trimming removed 7 bases at V and 3 bases at J, with 18 bases between. This CDR3 is built from 15 residues. Germline CDR1 SGHAT, CDR2 FQNNGV. The CDR3 spells CASTNSPGTYYGYTF. The CDR3 DNA reads TGTGCCAGCACCAATTCGCCGGGGACATACTATGGCTACACCTTC.

J is TRBJ2-2 and V is TRBV29-1; 8 nucleotides line up with TRBD2. CDR3 size: 13 residues. CDR1 and CDR2 from the germline V gene are SQVTM and ANQGSEA. J lost 5 bases, V lost 4 bases, and 3 bases had no gene match. The CDR3 region is CSVAAGATGELFF. Written as DNA, the CDR3 is TGCAGCGTTGCAGCGGGAGCAACCGGGGAGCTGTTTTTT.

V is TRBV4-2 and J is TRBJ2-7, with 7 bases aligning to TRBD1. V lost 1 base to trimming and J lost 5 bases; unmatched junction nucleotides: 17. The CDR3 extends over 18 amino acids. Germline CDR1 is LGHNA and CDR2 is YNFKEQ. The CDR3 coding sequence is TGTGCCAGCAGCCAAGGACGACAGGGATCGGGGTGGGGCCACGAGCAGTACTTC. Translation gives CASSQGRQGSGWGHEQYF.

V is TRBV9 and J is TRBJ1-4, with D unclear. The CDR3 loop spans 15 amino acids. V lost 0 bases to trimming and J lost 8 bases, with 14 bases between them. Germline assignment: CDR1 SGDLS and CDR2 YYNGEE. The CDR3 DNA follows: TGTGCCAGCAGCGTAGGCCCTAACGAAGAAGAAAAACTGTTTTTT. This translates into CASSVGPNEEEKLFF. The variable domain in full, completed from reference TRBV9 and TRBJ1-4, reads DSGVTQTPKHLITATGQRVTLRCSPRSGDLSVYWYQQSLDQGLQFLIQYYNGEERAKGNILERFSAQQFPDLHSELNLSSLELGDSALYFCASSVGPNEEEKLFFGSGTQLSVL.

This clone was observed a few times. This chain connects TRBV7-2 to TRBJ1-6; no clear D gene. Trimming stripped 3 bases from V and 5 bases from J, with 11 bases between. The CDR3 spans 15 residues. Germline values: CDR1 SGHTA, CDR2 FQGNSA. CDR3 sequence reads: CASSFEASDNSPLHF. CDR3 DNA: TGTGCCAGCAGCTTCGAGGCCTCGGATAATTCACCCCTCCACTTT.

The chain is built from TRBV4-3 and TRBJ1-2; 9 nucleotides agree with TRBD1. The germline V gene has CDR1 LGHNA and CDR2 YSLEER. V shed 0 bases and J 8 bases; nucleotides not matched to a gene: 10. The CDR3 is made up of 16 amino acids. The CDR3 loop is CASSQEIGDRVSGYTF. The CDR3 DNA follows: TGCGCCAGCAGCCAAGAAATAGGGGACAGGGTCAGCGGCTACACCTTC.

The V call is TRBV19, the J call TRBJ1-2; D is unresolved. The CDR3 has 13 amino acids. CDR1 and CDR2 (germline): LNHDA, SQIVND (reference sequence). V was cut by 6 bases and J by 4 bases, with 12 bases left in between. CDR3 nucleotides: TGTGCCAGTAGATGGGAGGCTGGCTATGGCTACACCTTC. It encodes CASRWEAGYGYTF.

The rearrangement joins TRBV19 to TRBJ1-2, with TRBD1 matching 7 bases. Germline CDR1 LNHDA, CDR2 SQIVND (reference sequence). The CDR3 is 16 amino acids. The V and J ends lost 0 bases and 3 bases, in that order; junction bases with no gene match: 7. CDR3 coding DNA: TGTGCCAGTAGTATAGAGAGGACGGGACAGTACTATGGCTACACCTTC. Translating it yields CASSIERTGQYYGYTF.

V is TRBV4-2 and J is TRBJ1-5; D not certain. The CDR3 is made up of 17 amino acids. Germline loops: CDR1 LGHNA, CDR2 YNFKEQ. Trimming cost V 0 bases and J 6 bases, with 18 bases left between them. DNA of the CDR3: TGTGCCAGCAGCCAAGATCTGGTGGGCTCGGGGATTCAGCCCCAGCATTTT. This codes for CASSQDLVGSGIQPQHF.

The chain joins TRBV25-1 to TRBJ2-5; 7 bases line up with TRBD1. CDR3 size: 15 residues. After removal of 1 base from V and 4 bases from J, the junction contained 6 bases not matched to a gene. Germline CDR1 reads MGHDK; CDR2 reads SYGVNS. The CDR3 sequence: CASSELGQARETQYF. CDR3 DNA sequence: TGTGCCAGCAGTGAATTAGGACAGGCCAGAGAGACCCAGTACTTC.

The V and J genes are TRBV5-6 and TRBJ1-4, with D possibly TRBD1 on 5 matching bases. The CDR3 runs to 15 residues. Per the germline V gene, CDR1 is SGHDT and CDR2 is YYEEEE. The V gene lost 3 bases and the J gene lost 0 bases, with 9 bases spanning the gap. CDR3 protein: CASSSPTATNEKLFF. In DNA form, the CDR3 reads TGTGCCAGCAGCTCCCCGACAGCAACTAATGAAAAACTGTTTTTT.

The V and J genes are TRBV7-2 and TRBJ2-7; weak D call: TRBD1 (5 bases). CDR1 SGHTA and CDR2 FQGNSA come from the germline V gene. This CDR3 is built from 14 residues. Trimming pared 5 bases from V and 2 bases from J, leaving 13 bases between. CDR3 residues: CASSTWGGPYEQYF. In nucleotides, the CDR3 is TGTGCCAGCAGCACATGGGGCGGCCCCTACGAGCAGTACTTC.

The gene calls are TRBV6-2 or TRBV6-3 and TRBJ2-5; TRBD2 agrees at 7 bases. The CDR3 has 15 residues. Trimming cost V 1 base and J 5 bases; bases outside gene matches: 7. CDR1 and CDR2 (germline): MNHEY, SVGEGT. CDR3 DNA sequence: TGTGCCAGCAGTTACTTGGCGGGAGATGGGGAGACCCAGTACTTC. Protein product: CASSYLAGDGETQYF.

V gene TRBV15 combines with J gene TRBJ1-2, with a tentative D call TRBD1 (6 bases). Germline CDR1 is LNHNV and CDR2 is YYDKDF (reference sequence). V dropped 1 base and J dropped 0 bases, with 9 bases sitting between them. The CDR3 consists of 15 residues. CDR3 coding DNA: TGTGCCACCAGCAGAGTGAGGGGGACTAACTATGGCTACACCTTC. Its translation is CATSRVRGTNYGYTF.

The chain is built from TRBV2 and TRBJ1-2; D is unclear. The CDR3 has 11 amino acids. Trimming cost V 8 bases and J 2 bases, with 6 bases left between them. Germline CDR1 SNHLY, CDR2 FYNNEI. The CDR3 is CASSRNYGYTF. DNA for the CDR3: TGTGCCAGCTCGAGAAACTATGGCTACACCTTC.

J is TRBJ2-1 and V is TRBV24-1; 10 positions agree with TRBD2. Trimming removed 4 bases from V and 10 bases from J; junction bases left unmatched: 9. Germline values: CDR1 KGHDR, CDR2 SFDVKD. The CDR3 runs to 15 residues. This chain's CDR3 is CATSEGLAGAREQFF. In DNA, the CDR3 is TGTGCCACCAGTGAGGGTCTAGCGGGAGCCCGGGAGCAGTTCTTC.